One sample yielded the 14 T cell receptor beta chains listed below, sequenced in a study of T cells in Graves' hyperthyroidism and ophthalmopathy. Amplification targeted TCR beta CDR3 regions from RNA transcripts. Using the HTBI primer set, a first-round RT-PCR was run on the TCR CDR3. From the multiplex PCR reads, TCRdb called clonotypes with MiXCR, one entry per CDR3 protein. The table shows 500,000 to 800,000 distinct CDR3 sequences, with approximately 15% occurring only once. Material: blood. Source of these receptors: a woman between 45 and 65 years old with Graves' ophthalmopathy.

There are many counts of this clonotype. In DNA, the CDR3 is TGTGCCTGGAGTGCTGGGGCCCTTCAAGAGACCCAGTACTTC. It specifies CAWSAGALQETQYF. The chain couples TRBV30 to TRBJ2-5; weak D call: TRBD1 (5 bases). Germline lookup yields CDR1 GTSNPN and CDR2 SVGIG (reference sequence). Trimming took 1 base from V and 2 from J, leaving 11 bases between them. The CDR3 consists of 14 residues.

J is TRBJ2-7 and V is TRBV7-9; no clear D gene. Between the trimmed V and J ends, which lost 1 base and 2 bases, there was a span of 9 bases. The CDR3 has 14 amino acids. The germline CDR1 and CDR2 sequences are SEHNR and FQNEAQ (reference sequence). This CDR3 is CASSLGVDPYEQYF. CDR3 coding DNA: TGTGCCAGCAGCTTAGGTGTCGATCCCTACGAGCAGTACTTC.

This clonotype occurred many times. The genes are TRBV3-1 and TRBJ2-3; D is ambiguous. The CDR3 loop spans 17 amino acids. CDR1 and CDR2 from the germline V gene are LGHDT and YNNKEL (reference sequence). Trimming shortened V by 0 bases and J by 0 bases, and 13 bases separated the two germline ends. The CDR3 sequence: CASSQELDSFSTDTQYF. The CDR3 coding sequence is TGTGCCAGCAGCCAAGAATTAGACTCCTTTAGCACAGATACGCAGTATTTT.

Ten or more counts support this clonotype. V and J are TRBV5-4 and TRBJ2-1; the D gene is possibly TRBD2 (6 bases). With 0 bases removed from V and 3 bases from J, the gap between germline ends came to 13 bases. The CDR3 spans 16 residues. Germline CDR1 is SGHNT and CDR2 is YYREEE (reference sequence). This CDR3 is CASSLGESGLYNEQFF. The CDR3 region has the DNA TGTGCCAGCAGCTTGGGAGAGTCGGGACTCTACAATGAGCAGTTCTTC.

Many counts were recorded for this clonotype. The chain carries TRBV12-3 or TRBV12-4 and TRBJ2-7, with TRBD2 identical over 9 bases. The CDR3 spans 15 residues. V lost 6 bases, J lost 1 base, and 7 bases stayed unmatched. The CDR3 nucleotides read TGTGCCAGCAGGCTATCTAGCGGGGCTTCCTACGAGCAGTACTTC. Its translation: CASRLSSGASYEQYF.

CDR3 amino acids: CASSPGLANSYEQYF. In nucleotides, the CDR3 is TGTGCCAGTAGTCCGGGACTAGCGAACTCCTACGAGCAGTACTTC. The genes are TRBV19 and TRBJ2-7; 10 nucleotides line up with TRBD2. V was clipped by 5 bases and J by 0 bases; unmatched bases: 4. The CDR3 is made up of 15 amino acids. CDR1 LNHDA and CDR2 SQIVND come from the germline V gene (reference sequence).

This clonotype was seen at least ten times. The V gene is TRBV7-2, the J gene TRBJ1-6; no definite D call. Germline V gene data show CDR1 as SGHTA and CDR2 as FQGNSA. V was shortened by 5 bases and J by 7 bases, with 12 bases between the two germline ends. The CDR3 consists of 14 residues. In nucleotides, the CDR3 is TGTGCCAGCAGCGTGTCCCCGGGGAATTCACCCCTCCACTTT. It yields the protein CASSVSPGNSPLHF.

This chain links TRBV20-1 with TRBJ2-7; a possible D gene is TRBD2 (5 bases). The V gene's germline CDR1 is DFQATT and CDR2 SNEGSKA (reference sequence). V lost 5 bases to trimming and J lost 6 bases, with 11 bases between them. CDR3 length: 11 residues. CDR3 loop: CSAPLAGEQYF. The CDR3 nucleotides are TGCAGTGCTCCCTTGGCGGGCGAGCAGTACTTC.

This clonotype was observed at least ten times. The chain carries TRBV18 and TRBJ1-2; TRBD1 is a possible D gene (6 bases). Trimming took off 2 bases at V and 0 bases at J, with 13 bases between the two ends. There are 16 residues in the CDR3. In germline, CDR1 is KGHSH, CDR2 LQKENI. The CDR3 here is CASSPLGQPTNYGYTF. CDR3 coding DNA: TGTGCCAGCTCACCATTGGGACAACCTACTAACTATGGCTACACCTTC.

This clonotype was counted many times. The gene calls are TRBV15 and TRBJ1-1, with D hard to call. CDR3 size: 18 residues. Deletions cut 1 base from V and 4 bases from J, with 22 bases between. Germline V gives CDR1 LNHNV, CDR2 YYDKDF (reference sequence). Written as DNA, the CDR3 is TGTGCCACCAGCAGAGTCCATTGGTCAGAACGATATGGCACTGAAGCTTTCTTT. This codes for CATSRVHWSERYGTEAFF.

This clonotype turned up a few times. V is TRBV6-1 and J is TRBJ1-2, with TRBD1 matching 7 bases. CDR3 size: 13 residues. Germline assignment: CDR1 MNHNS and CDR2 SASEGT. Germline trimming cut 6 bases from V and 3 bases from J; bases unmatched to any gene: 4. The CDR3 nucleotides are TGTGCCAGCAGGTTAGGACAGGACTATGGCTACACCTTC. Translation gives CASRLGQDYGYTF.

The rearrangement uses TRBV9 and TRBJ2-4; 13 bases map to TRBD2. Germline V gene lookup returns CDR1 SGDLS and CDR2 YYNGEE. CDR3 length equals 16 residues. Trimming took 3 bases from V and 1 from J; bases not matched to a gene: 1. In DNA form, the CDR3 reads TGTGCCAGCAGCGCGACTAGCGGGAGGGCCAAAAACATTCAGTACTTC. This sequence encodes CASSATSGRAKNIQYF.

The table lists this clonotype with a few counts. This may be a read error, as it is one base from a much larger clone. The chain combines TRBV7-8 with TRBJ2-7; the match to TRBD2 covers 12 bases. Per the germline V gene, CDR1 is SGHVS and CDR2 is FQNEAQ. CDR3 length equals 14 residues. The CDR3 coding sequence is TGTGCCGGCAGCTTAACTAGCGGGAGGTACGAGCAGTACTTC. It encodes CAGSLTSGRYEQYF.

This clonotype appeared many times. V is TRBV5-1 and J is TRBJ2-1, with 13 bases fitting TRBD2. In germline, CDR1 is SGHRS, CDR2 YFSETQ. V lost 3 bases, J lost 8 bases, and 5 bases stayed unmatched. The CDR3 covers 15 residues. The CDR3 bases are TGCGCCAGCAGCTCACTAGCGGGAGGGCCAGATGAGCAGTTCTTC. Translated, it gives CASSSLAGGPDEQFF.